This T cell receptor (beta chain) originates from a study of T cells after yellow fever vaccination. This clonotype was seen repeatedly, ten times or more. Its antigen is not known. Study-wide results and caveats: Some clonotypes were seen in both the CD4 and the CD8 compartments. These made up a small share and likely arose from convergent recombination. Faster peaking, at day 5 versus 15, marked a secondary response that was weaker.

CDR1 is DFQATT, CDR2 SNEGSKA, per germline (reference sequence). The V gene lost 1 base and the J gene lost 3 bases, with 12 bases spanning the gap. The CDR3 contains 14 residues. Template-switching 5'RACE yielded the TCR cDNA; a universal primer site and UMIs were added in the process. TCRdb independently ran MiXCR on the 5' RACE reads; one entry per CDR3 protein. The sample has 320,000 or so distinct CDR3 sequences, roughly 8.3% seen once; the top ten hold roughly a sixth. This chain joins TRBV20-1 and TRBJ1-1; D is ambiguous. Sample: PBMCs, taken 45 days after the first yellow fever vaccination. This TCR derives from a man younger than 35 who received the YFV17D yellow fever vaccine. DNA of the CDR3: TGCAGTGCTAGAGTGGTCGACACCTACACTGAAGCTTTCTTT. Amino acids: CSARVVDTYTEAFF.